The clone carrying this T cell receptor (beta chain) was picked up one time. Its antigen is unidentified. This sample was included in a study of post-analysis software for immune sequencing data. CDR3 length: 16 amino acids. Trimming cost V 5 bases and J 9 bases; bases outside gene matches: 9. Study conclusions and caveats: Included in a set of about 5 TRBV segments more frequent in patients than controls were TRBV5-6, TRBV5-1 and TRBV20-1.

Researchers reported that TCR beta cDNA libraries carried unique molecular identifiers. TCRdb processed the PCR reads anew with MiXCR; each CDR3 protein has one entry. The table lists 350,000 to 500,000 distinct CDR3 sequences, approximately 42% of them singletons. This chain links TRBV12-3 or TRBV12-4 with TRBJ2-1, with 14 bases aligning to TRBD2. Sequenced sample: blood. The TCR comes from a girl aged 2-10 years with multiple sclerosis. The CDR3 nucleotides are TGTGCCAGCAGTCCCCGGGGACTAGCGGGAGCGTCTGAGCAGTTCTTC. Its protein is CASSPRGLAGASEQFF.